The 12 T cell receptor beta chains in this list originate from one sample, sequenced in a study of response to subunit inactivated influenza vaccine. In TCRdb, the RT-PCR reads were re-called with MiXCR into one record per CDR3 protein. The sample holds more than 250,000 distinct CDR3 sequences, just over 20% seen once. Material: PBMCs from blood, obtained approximately 22 months after vaccination. The receptors here all came from a man between 50 and 69 years old who received an inactivated influenza vaccine.

This clonotype came up a few times. V usage is TRBV6-2 or TRBV6-3 and J usage is TRBJ1-5, with D unresolved. Per germline, CDR1 MNHEY and CDR2 SVGEGT. This CDR3 has 16 amino acids. Between the trimmed V and J ends, which lost 7 bases and 0 bases, there was a span of 16 bases. CDR3 sequence (DNA): TGTGCCAGCAACCCGATAATCGGAAATAGCAATCAGCCCCAGCATTTT. This sequence encodes CASNPIIGNSNQPQHF.

In this sample, this clonotype turned up a few times. The chain has TRBV7-2 and TRBJ2-1; TRBD2 matches 13 bases. CDR3 length equals 15 residues. The ends lost 4 bases at V and 8 bases at J; junction bases unmatched: 5. CDR1 is SGHTA, CDR2 FQGNSA, per germline. CDR3 protein: CASSSTSGGNDEQFF. The CDR3 DNA reads TGTGCCAGCAGCTCGACTAGCGGGGGGAACGATGAGCAGTTCTTC.

DNA for the CDR3: TGTGCCAGCAGTCCCAAACCCCCGGGACTAGCGGGAAACGAGCAGTTCTTC. The encoded protein is CASSPKPPGLAGNEQFF. The chain has TRBV12-3 or TRBV12-4 and TRBJ2-1, with 13 bases fitting TRBD2. The CDR3 consists of 17 residues. J lost 10 bases, V lost 5 bases, and 14 bases had no gene match.

This chain connects TRBV12-3 or TRBV12-4 to TRBJ1-3; tentative D call: TRBD1 (6 bases). This CDR3 has 15 residues. V lost 4 bases and J lost 0, with 10 bases in between. CDR3 region: CASSYTGNSGNTIYF. CDR3 in DNA: TGTGCCAGCAGTTATACAGGGAACTCTGGAAACACCATATATTTT.

The chain joins TRBV9 to TRBJ2-5; 9 bases fit TRBD2. With 3 bases clipped from V and 2 bases from J, the junction kept 8 bases outside the gene matches. Germline-derived CDR1 and CDR2 are SGDLS and YYNGEE. The CDR3 is 16 residues long. The CDR3 sequence is CASSEGGLAGQETQYF. The CDR3 bases are TGTGCCAGCAGCGAGGGGGGACTAGCTGGGCAAGAGACCCAGTACTTC.

This clonotype was counted only a few times. V and J are TRBV29-1 and TRBJ1-4; 9 positions match TRBD1. The CDR3 consists of 17 residues. Germline V lookup: CDR1 SQVTM, CDR2 ANQGSEA. The V segment lost 0 bases and the J segment 3 bases; nucleotides outside the gene matches: 8. DNA of the CDR3: TGCAGCGTTGAAGATCGTTGCCGGGACAGGGCTAATGAAAAACTGTTTTTT. This sequence encodes CSVEDRCRDRANEKLFF.

The genes are TRBV28 and TRBJ2-5, with 7 bases fitting TRBD1. The CDR3 totals 21 residues. Germline CDR1 is MDHEN and CDR2 is SYDVKM. V lost 0 bases, J lost 2 bases, and 21 bases stayed unmatched. The CDR3 sequence is CASSLWVPSRDRDRIQETQYF. The CDR3 region has the DNA TGTGCCAGCAGTTTATGGGTCCCCTCCAGAGACCGGGACAGAATTCAAGAGACCCAGTACTTC.

J is TRBJ2-2 and V is TRBV6-2 or TRBV6-3; D call uncertain. The CDR3 runs 13 residues. V dropped 4 bases and J dropped 4 bases, with 7 bases sitting between them. Germline assignment: CDR1 MNHEY and CDR2 SVGEGT. In nucleotides, the CDR3 is TGTGCCAGCAGTTCCATGACCACCGGGGAGCTGTTTTTT. Translating gives CASSSMTTGELFF.

This clonotype turned up a few times. The chain links TRBV18 to TRBJ1-3; 12 bases line up with TRBD1. Trimming at V came to 3 bases and at J to 4 bases, leaving 10 bases not matched to a gene. CDR1 is KGHSH and CDR2 is LQKENI in the germline V gene. The CDR3 totals 18 residues. CDR3 residues: CASSPLPGQGAMGNTIYF. The CDR3 bases are TGTGCCAGCTCACCGCTCCCGGGACAGGGGGCGATGGGAAACACCATATATTTT.

The V and J genes are TRBV24-1 and TRBJ2-2, with 7 bases that match TRBD2. The germline gives CDR1 KGHDR, CDR2 SFDVKD. Germline trimming cut 8 bases from V and 6 bases from J; bases unmatched to any gene: 2. The CDR3 is 12 amino acids. CDR3 residues: CATKREAGELFF. The CDR3 DNA sequence: TGTGCCACCAAACGGGAGGCCGGGGAGCTGTTTTTT.

In its sample, this clonotype was seen many times. V gene TRBV28 combines with J gene TRBJ1-2, with 9 positions matching TRBD1. With V trimmed by 6 bases and J by 7 bases, 6 bases remained unmatched. The germline V gene encodes CDR1 MDHEN and CDR2 SYDVKM. The CDR3 has 13 amino acids. This CDR3 reads CASRSTGGSGYTF. The CDR3 DNA sequence: TGTGCCAGCAGGTCCACAGGGGGCTCTGGCTACACCTTC.

V gene TRBV29-1 combines with J gene TRBJ1-5, with 9 bases identical to TRBD1. Germline-derived CDR1 and CDR2 are SQVTM and ANQGSEA. Trimming removed 4 bases from V and 6 bases from J; junction bases left unmatched: 7. CDR3 length equals 14 residues. CDR3 sequence reads: CSVAGTGQGQPQHF. CDR3 nucleotide sequence: TGCAGCGTTGCGGGGACAGGGCAAGGTCAGCCCCAGCATTTT.